Sequencing of this T cell receptor (beta chain) was carried out in a study of cytomegalovirus exposure and HLA in healthy donors. Study outcomes and limitations: When a later analysis was performed, an Asian-associated ancestry cluster reportedly had fewer N-insertions than the approximately 700-donor mean. A few CMV-associated chains proved CMV antigen-specific in vitro.

Vbeta (60) and Jbeta (13) primers were used in the PCR. Using immunoSEQ multiplex PCR, the repertoire was profiled, and TCRdb retains in-frame clones only, with some absent. The table has about 200,000 clones, 60% to 80% seen once. The V gene's germline CDR1 is SGHAT and CDR2 FQDESV (reference sequence). Trimming removed 3 bases from V and 3 bases from J, with 11 bases in between. CDR3 size: 14 residues. As regards this clone: Its antigen is currently unknown.

The sample consisted of PBMCs. This clonotype originated in a male donor in good health and CMV-seronegative. The rearrangement joins TRBV11-1 to TRBJ2-5; D not resolved. The CDR3 coding sequence is TGTGCCAGCAGCTTGAGGTTCGAGGAAGAGACCCAGTACTTC. This encodes CASSLRFEEETQYF.